This T cell receptor (beta chain) originates from a study of T-cell reconstitution after alpha-beta-depleted transplantation in children. The CDR3 sequence is 14 residues long. Germline V lookup: CDR1 SGHTA, CDR2 FQGTGA. V lost 2 bases to trimming and J lost 2 bases, with 9 bases between them. Molecular barcoding with unique molecular identifiers was used for the TCRbeta library. TCRdb called the PCR reads again in MiXCR, with one record for every CDR3 protein. The sample lists more than 450,000 distinct CDR3 sequences, about 18% seen once, with approximately 3% in the top ten. This TCR came from a human donor who donated a stem cell graft to a child with acute lymphoblastic leukemia. The chain combines TRBV7-3 with TRBJ2-5; the D is unclear. Source: PBMCs from the stem cell graft donor, taken from the stem cell graft. In nucleotides, the CDR3 is TGTGCCAGCAGCTTATCAGGTCTACAAGAGACCCAGTACTTC. Translated: CASSLSGLQETQYF.